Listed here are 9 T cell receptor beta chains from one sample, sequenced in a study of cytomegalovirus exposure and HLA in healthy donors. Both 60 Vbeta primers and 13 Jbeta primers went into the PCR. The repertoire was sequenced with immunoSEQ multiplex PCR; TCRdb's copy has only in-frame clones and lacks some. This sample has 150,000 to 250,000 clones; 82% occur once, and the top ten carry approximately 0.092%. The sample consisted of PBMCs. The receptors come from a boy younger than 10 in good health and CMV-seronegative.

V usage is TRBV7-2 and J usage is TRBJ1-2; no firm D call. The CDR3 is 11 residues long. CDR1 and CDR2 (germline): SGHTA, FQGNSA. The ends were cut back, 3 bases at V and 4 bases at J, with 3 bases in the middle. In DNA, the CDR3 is TGTGCCAGCAGCTTGAGCTATGGCTACACCTTC. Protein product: CASSLSYGYTF.

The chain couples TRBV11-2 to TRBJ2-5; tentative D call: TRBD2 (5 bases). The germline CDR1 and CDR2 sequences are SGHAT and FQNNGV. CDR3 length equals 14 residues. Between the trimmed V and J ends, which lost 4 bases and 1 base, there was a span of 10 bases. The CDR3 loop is CASSSRTFQETQYF. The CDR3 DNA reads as TGTGCCAGCAGCTCAAGGACTTTCCAAGAGACCCAGTACTTC.

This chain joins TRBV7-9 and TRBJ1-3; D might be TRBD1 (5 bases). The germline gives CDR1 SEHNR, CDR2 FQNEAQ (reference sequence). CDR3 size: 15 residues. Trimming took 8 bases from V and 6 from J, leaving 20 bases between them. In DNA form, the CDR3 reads TGTGCCAGCGGCCGGGGGTCTCTGGGAGCAAACACCATATATTTT. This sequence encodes CASGRGSLGANTIYF. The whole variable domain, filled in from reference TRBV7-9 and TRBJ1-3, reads DTGVSQNPRHKITKRGQNVTFRCDPISEHNRLYWYRQTLGQGPEFLTYFQNEAQLEKSRLLSDRFSAERPKGSFSTLEIQRTEQGDSAMYLCASGRGSLGANTIYFGEGSWLTVV.

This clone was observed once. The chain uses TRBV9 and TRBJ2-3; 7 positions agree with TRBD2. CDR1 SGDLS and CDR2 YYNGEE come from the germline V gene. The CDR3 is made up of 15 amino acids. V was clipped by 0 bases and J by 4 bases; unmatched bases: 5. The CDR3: CASSVGGGLADTQYF. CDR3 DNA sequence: TGTGCCAGCAGCGTAGGGGGGGGTTTGGCAGATACGCAGTATTTT.

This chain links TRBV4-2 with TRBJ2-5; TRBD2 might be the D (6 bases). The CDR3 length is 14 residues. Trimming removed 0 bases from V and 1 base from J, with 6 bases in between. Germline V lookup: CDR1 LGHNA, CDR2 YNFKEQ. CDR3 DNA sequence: TGTGCCAGCAGCCAAGAAGCGGGCCAAGAGACCCAGTACTTC. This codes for CASSQEAGQETQYF.

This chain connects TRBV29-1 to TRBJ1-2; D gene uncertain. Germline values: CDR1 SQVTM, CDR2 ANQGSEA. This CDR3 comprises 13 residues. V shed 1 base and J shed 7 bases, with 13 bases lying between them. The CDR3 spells CSVEAPRESGYTF. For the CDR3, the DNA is TGCAGCGTTGAAGCCCCTCGCGAGAGTGGCTACACCTTC.

The CDR3 nucleotides read TGTGCCAGCGGTTTAGCGGGGGGGCCTACAGAGACCCAGTACTTC. Translation gives CASGLAGGPTETQYF. The rearrangement joins TRBV7-3 to TRBJ2-5; TRBD2 agrees at 11 bases. Germline V gene sequence: CDR1 SGHTA, CDR2 FQGTGA. The CDR3 is made up of 15 amino acids. The V segment lost 8 bases and the J segment 4 bases; nucleotides outside the gene matches: 9.

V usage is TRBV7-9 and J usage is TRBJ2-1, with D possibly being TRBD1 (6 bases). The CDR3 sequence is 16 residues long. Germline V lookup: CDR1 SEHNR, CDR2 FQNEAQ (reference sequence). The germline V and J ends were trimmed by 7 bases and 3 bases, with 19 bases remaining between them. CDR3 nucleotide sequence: TGTGCCAGCACCAACCCGATGCACAGGGTCTACAATGAGCAGTTCTTC. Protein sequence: CASTNPMHRVYNEQFF.

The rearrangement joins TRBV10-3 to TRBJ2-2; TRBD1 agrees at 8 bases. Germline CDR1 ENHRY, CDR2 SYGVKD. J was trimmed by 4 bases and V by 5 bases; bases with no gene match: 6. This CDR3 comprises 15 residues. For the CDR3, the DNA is TGTGCCATCAGTTTCGGGACAGGCTTCACCGGGGAGCTGTTTTTT. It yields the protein CAISFGTGFTGELFF.